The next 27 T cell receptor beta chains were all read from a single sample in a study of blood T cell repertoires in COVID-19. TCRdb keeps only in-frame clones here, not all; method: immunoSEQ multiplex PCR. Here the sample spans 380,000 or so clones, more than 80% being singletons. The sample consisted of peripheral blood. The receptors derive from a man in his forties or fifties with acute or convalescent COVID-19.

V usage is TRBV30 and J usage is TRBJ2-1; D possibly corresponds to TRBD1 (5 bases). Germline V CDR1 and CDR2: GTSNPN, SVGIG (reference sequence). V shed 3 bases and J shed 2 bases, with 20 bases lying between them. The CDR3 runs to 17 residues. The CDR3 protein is CAWSILGRGIAYNEQFF. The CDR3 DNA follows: TGTGCCTGGAGCATCCTGGGTAGGGGAATCGCCTACAATGAGCAGTTCTTC.

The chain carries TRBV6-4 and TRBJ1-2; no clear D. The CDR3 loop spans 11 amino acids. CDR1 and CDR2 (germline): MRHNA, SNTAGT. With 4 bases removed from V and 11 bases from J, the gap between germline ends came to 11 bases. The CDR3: CASSVAGAYTF. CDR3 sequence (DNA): TGTGCCAGCAGTGTGGCAGGTGCATACACCTTC.

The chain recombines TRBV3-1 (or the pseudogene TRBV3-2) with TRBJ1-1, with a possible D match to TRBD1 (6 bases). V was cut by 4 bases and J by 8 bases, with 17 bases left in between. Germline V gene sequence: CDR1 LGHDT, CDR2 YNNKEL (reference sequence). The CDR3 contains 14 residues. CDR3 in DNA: TGTGCCAGCAGCCCCGGCGCGGGGGCAGTCGAAGCTTTCTTT. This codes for CASSPGAGAVEAFF.

This chain's CDR3 is CASSLIATGDGYTF. The CDR3 coding sequence is TGTGCCAGCAGCTTAATCGCGACAGGGGATGGCTACACCTTC. This chain joins TRBV7-2 and TRBJ1-2; 8 positions agree with TRBD1. This CDR3 has 14 residues. V shed 2 bases, J shed 6 bases, and the junction held 5 bases outside the gene matches. Per the germline V gene, CDR1 is SGHTA and CDR2 is FQGNSA.

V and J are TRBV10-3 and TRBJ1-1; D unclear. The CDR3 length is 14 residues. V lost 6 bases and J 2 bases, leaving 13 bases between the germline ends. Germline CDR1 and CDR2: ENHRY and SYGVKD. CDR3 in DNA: TGTGCCATCAGCTTACAGCCCCTTAACACTGAAGCTTTCTTT. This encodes CAISLQPLNTEAFF.

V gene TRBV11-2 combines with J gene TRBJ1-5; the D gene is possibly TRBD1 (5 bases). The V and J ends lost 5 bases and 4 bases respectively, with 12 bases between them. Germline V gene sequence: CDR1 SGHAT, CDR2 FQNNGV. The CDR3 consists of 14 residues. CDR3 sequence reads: CASSQAGGNQPQHF. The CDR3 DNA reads TGTGCCAGCAGCCAGGCCGGGGGTAATCAGCCCCAGCATTTT. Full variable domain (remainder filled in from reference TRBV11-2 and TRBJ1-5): EAGVAQSPRYKIIEKRQSVAFWCNPISGHATLYWYQQILGQGPKLLIQFQNNGVVDDSQLPKDRFSAERLKGVDSTLKIQPAKLEDSAVYLCASSQAGGNQPQHFGDGTRLSIL.

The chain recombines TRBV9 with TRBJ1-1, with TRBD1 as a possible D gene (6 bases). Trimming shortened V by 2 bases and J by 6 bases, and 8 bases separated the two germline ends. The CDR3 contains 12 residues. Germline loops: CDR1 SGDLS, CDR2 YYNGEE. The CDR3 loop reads CASSVDSSEAFF. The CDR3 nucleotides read TGTGCCAGCAGCGTGGACAGCTCTGAAGCTTTCTTT.

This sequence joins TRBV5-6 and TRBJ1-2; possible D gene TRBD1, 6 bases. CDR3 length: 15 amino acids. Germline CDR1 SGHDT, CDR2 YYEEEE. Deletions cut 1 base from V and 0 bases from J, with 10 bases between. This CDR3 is CASSLPGGSNYGYTF. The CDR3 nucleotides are TGTGCCAGCAGCTTGCCTGGGGGCTCTAACTATGGCTACACCTTC.

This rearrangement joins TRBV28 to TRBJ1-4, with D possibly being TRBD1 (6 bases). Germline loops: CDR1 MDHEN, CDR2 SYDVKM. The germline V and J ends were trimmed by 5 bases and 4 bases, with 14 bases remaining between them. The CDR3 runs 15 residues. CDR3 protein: CASSPPGVGNEKLFF. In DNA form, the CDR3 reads TGTGCCAGCAGTCCACCAGGGGTTGGTAATGAAAAACTGTTTTTT.

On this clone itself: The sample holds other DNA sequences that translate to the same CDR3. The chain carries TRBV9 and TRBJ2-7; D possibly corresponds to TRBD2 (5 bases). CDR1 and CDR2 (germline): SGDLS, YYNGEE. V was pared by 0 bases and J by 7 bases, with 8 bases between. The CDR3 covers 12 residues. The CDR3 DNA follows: TGTGCCAGCAGCGTAGGCGGCGGGGAGCAGTACTTC. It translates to CASSVGGGEQYF.

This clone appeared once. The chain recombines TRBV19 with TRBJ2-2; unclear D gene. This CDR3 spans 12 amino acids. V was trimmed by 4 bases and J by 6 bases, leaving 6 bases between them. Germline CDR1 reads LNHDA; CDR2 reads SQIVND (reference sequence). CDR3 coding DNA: TGTGCCAGTAGTAGCCGGGCCGGGGAGCTGTTTTTT. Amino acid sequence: CASSSRAGELFF.

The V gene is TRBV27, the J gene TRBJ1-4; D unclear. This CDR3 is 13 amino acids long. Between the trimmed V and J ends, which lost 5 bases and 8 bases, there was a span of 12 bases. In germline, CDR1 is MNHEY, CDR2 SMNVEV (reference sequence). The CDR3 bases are TGTGCCAGCAGTCCAAGCCCCTGGGAAAAACTGTTTTTT. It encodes CASSPSPWEKLFF.

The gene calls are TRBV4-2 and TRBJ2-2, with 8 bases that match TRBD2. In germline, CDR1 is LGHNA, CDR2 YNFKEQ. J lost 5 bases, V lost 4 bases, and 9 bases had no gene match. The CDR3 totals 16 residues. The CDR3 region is CASSPGGASQTGELFF. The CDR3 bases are TGTGCCAGCAGCCCGGGGGGGGCTAGTCAGACCGGGGAGCTGTTTTTT.

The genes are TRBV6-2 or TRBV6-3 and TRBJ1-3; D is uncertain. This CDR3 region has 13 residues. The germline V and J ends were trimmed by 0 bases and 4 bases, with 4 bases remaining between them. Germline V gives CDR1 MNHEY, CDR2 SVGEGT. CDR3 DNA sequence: TGTGCCAGCAGTTACTCCGCGGGAAACACCATATATTTT. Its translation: CASSYSAGNTIYF.

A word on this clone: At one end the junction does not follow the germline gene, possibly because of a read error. CDR3 sequence reads: CASSLEPTLLF. CDR3 DNA sequence: TGTGCCAGCAGTTTAGAGCCTACCCTACTCTTC. V gene TRBV12-3 or TRBV12-4 combines with J gene TRBJ2-1, with D uncertain. This CDR3 region has 11 residues.

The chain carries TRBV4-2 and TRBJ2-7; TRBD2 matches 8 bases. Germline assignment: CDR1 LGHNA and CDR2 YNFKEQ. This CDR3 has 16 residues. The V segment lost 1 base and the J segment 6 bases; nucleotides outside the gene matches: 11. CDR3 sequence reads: CASSQAGGDHPREQYF. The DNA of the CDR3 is TGTGCCAGCAGCCAAGCGGGGGGGGACCATCCTCGCGAGCAGTACTTC.

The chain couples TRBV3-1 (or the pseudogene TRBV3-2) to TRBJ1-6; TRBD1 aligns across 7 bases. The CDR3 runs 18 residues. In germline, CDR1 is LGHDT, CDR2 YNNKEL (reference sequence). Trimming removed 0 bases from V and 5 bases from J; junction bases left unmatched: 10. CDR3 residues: CASSQDRAGGINNSPLHF. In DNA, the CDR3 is TGTGCCAGCAGCCAAGATCGGGCAGGGGGAATAAATAATTCACCCCTCCACTTT.

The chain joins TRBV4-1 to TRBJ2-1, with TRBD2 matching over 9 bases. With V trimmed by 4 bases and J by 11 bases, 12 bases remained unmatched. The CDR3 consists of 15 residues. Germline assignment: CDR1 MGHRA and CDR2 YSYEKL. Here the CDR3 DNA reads TGCGCCAGCAGCCCCCAGGGCGGGAGGGGCGGACAGCAGTTCTTC. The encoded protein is CASSPQGGRGGQQFF.

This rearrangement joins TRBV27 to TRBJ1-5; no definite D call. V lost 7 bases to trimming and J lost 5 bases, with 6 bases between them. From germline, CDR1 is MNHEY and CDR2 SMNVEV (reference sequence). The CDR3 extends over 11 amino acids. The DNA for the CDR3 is TGTGCCAGCACCGTAGATCAGCCCCAGCATTTT. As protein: CASTVDQPQHF.

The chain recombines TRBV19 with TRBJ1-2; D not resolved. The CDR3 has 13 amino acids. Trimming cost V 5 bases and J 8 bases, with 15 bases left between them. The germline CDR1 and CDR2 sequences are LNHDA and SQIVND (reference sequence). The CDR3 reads CASSRPGINGYTF. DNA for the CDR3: TGTGCCAGTAGTCGTCCCGGGATCAACGGCTACACCTTC.

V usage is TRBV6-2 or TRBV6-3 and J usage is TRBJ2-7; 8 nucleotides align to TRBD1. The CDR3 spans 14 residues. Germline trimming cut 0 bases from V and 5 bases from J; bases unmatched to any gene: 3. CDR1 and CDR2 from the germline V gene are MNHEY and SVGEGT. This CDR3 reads CASSYSGTGHEQYF. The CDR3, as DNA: TGTGCCAGCAGTTACTCCGGGACAGGACACGAGCAGTACTTC.

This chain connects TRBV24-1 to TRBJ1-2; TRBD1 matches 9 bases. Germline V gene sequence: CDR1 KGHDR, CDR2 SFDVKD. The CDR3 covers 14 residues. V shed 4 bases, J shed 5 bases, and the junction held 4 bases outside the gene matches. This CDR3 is CATSEPGTGYGYTF. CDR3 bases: TGTGCCACCAGTGAGCCCGGGACAGGGTATGGCTACACCTTC.

In nucleotides, the CDR3 is TGTGCCAGCAGCCGAGACAGGGGTGAGCAGTTCTTC. This encodes CASSRDRGEQFF. The chain employs TRBV12-3 or TRBV12-4 and TRBJ2-1; TRBD1 matches 8 bases. This CDR3 has 12 amino acids. The ends lost 6 bases at V and 9 bases at J; junction bases unmatched: 4.

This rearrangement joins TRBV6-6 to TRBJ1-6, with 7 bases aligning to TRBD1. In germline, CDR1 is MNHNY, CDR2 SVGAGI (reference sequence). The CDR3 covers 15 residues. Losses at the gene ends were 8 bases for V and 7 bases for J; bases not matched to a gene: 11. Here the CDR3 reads CASRELDRVNSPLHF. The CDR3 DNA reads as TGTGCCAGCCGCGAACTAGACAGGGTAAATTCACCCCTCCACTTT.

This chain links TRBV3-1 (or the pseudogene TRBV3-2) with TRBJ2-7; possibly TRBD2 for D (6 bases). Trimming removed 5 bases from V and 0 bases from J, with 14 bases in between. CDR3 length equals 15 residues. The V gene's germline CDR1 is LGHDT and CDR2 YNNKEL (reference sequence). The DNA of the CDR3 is TGTGCCAGCAGCTCTACTAGCCCAACCTCCTACGAGCAGTACTTC. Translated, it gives CASSSTSPTSYEQYF.

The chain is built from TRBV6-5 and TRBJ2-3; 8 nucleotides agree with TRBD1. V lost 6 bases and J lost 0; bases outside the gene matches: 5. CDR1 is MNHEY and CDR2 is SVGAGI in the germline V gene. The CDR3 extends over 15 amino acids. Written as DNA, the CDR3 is TGTGCCAGCAGCGCCGGGACAGGCAGCACAGATACGCAGTATTTT. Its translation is CASSAGTGSTDTQYF.

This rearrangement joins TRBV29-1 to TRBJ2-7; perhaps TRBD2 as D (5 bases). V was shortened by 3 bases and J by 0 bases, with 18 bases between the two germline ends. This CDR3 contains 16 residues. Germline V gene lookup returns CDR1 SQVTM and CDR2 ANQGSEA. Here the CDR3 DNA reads TGCAGCGTTGACGGCCTTGACGGGGTTACCTCCTACGAGCAGTACTTC. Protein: CSVDGLDGVTSYEQYF.